Listed here are 15 T cell receptor beta chains from one sample, sequenced in a study of blood T cell repertoires in COVID-19. Profiled with immunoSEQ multiplex PCR; TCRdb holds only in-frame clones, not every one. The table records around 200,000 clones, around 79% of them present only once. The sample taken for sequencing was peripheral blood. The origin of the receptors is a man aged 50-60 years who had recovered from COVID-19.

The chain has TRBV11-3 and TRBJ2-3; 8 bases agree with TRBD2. Germline values: CDR1 SGHNT, CDR2 YENEEA. The CDR3 extends over 18 amino acids. J gave up 2 bases and V 3 bases, and 13 bases lay outside the gene matches. DNA for the CDR3: TGTGCCAGCAGCTTGGGACGGGTTGTAGCGGGATTCACAGATACGCAGTATTTT. Its translation is CASSLGRVVAGFTDTQYF.

The chain carries TRBV18 and TRBJ1-2, with TRBD1 matching over 8 bases. CDR1 KGHSH and CDR2 LQKENI come from the germline V gene. The V gene end was trimmed by 0 bases and the J gene end by 4 bases; junction bases not matched to a gene: 7. The CDR3 spans 16 residues. In DNA, the CDR3 is TGTGCCAGCTCACCACCGGGCAGGGGGCGCCTCTATGGCTACACCTTC. Protein sequence: CASSPPGRGRLYGYTF.

This clone has a single count. The chain links TRBV19 to TRBJ2-3; 8 nucleotides align to TRBD2. The germline V gene encodes CDR1 LNHDA and CDR2 SQIVND (reference sequence). This CDR3 spans 16 amino acids. The V gene end was trimmed by 8 bases and the J gene end by 7 bases; junction bases not matched to a gene: 17. The DNA for the CDR3 is TGTGCCAGTGGTACCATCCACGGGAGGGGGGGCTATACGCAGTATTTT. It yields the protein CASGTIHGRGGYTQYF. Filled out from reference TRBV19 and TRBJ2-3, the complete variable domain reads DGGITQSPKYLFRKEGQNVTLSCEQNLNHDAMYWYRQDPGQGLRLIYYSQIVNDFQKGDIAEGYSVSREKKESFPLTVTSAQKNPTAFYLCASGTIHGRGGYTQYFGPGTRLTVL.

J is TRBJ2-2 and V is TRBV7-9; TRBD2 aligns across 11 bases. Germline-derived CDR1 and CDR2 are SEHNR and FQNEAQ (reference sequence). The ends lost 5 bases at V and 1 base at J; junction bases unmatched: 3. The CDR3 runs 16 residues. The CDR3 nucleotides read TGTGCCAGCAGCGCAGGGACTAGCGGGAACACCGGGGAGCTGTTTTTT. Translating gives CASSAGTSGNTGELFF.

This chain links TRBV5-1 with TRBJ2-7; D possibly corresponds to TRBD1 (5 bases). Trimming pared 3 bases from V and 3 bases from J, leaving 25 bases between. CDR3 length: 18 residues. Germline values: CDR1 SGHRS, CDR2 YFSETQ. The CDR3 region has the DNA TGCGCCAGCAGCTCGCAAACCTTAACAGGCGCCGGTGGCTACGAGCAGTACTTC. Its translation is CASSSQTLTGAGGYEQYF.

This clone is a singleton in its sample. This rearrangement joins TRBV9 to TRBJ2-1, with TRBD2 identical over 14 bases. Germline values: CDR1 SGDLS, CDR2 YYNGEE. Losses at the gene ends were 3 bases for V and 9 bases for J; bases not matched to a gene: 8. The CDR3 runs 16 residues. The CDR3 DNA follows: TGTGCCAGCAGCGAAACCGGGACTAGCGGGAGTATTGAGCAGTTCTTC. Residues: CASSETGTSGSIEQFF.

The table lists this clone with a count of one. V is TRBV29-1 and J is TRBJ2-7, with D hard to call. Germline values: CDR1 SQVTM, CDR2 ANQGSEA. The CDR3 loop spans 14 amino acids. V lost 3 bases, J lost 2 bases, and 14 bases lay in between. The CDR3 DNA is TGCAGCGTTGAGTGGGCGCCGAGACCCTACGAGCAGTACTTC. Amino acids: CSVEWAPRPYEQYF.

The chain uses TRBV5-4 and TRBJ2-1, with D perhaps matching TRBD2 (5 bases). Germline CDR1 and CDR2: SGHNT and YYREEE (reference sequence). Deletions cut 4 bases from V and 0 bases from J, with 14 bases between. The CDR3 loop spans 16 amino acids. DNA of the CDR3: TGTGCCAGCAGCGGAAGCGGCCAGAGCTCCTACAATGAGCAGTTCTTC. Translated: CASSGSGQSSYNEQFF.

The V call is TRBV28, the J call TRBJ2-7; 14 positions match TRBD2. V was pared by 4 bases and J by 2 bases, with 4 bases of the junction left unmatched. The CDR3 extends over 16 amino acids. Germline-derived CDR1 and CDR2 are MDHEN and SYDVKM. The chain's CDR3 is CASSSTSGRVPYEQYF. In nucleotides, the CDR3 is TGTGCCAGCAGTTCGACTAGCGGGAGGGTCCCCTACGAGCAGTACTTC.

The gene calls are TRBV2 and TRBJ2-2, with 7 bases aligning to TRBD1. This CDR3 contains 15 residues. Germline assignment: CDR1 SNHLY and CDR2 FYNNEI. J gave up 0 bases and V 7 bases, and 5 bases lay outside the gene matches. The CDR3 loop reads CASTPDRANTGELFF. CDR3 in DNA: TGTGCCAGCACCCCTGACAGGGCGAACACCGGGGAGCTGTTTTTT.

The chain is built from TRBV30 and TRBJ2-3; no firm D call. V was clipped by 2 bases and J by 1 base, with 4 bases between them. Germline V gives CDR1 GTSNPN, CDR2 SVGIG (reference sequence). CDR3 size: 12 residues. The chain's CDR3 is CAWSRGTDTQYF. Here the CDR3 DNA reads TGTGCCTGGAGTCGCGGCACAGATACGCAGTATTTT.

V gene TRBV5-3 combines with J gene TRBJ2-7, with D perhaps matching TRBD2 (5 bases). TRBV5-3 is classed as an ORF, of uncertain function. The CDR3 is 17 amino acids. V lost 4 bases to trimming and J lost 5 bases, with 25 bases between them. This CDR3 is CARSRRLPRDSWDEQYF. The CDR3, as DNA: TGTGCCAGAAGCCGTCGTCTTCCCCGGGATTCGTGGGACGAGCAGTACTTC.

The chain carries TRBV6-5 and TRBJ1-2, with a possible D match to TRBD1 (5 bases). The CDR3 runs 12 residues. CDR1 is MNHEY, CDR2 SVGAGI, per germline. V was cut by 5 bases and J by 10 bases, with 14 bases left in between. The CDR3 protein is CASSNPGGYYTF. The CDR3 DNA reads TGTGCCAGCAGTAACCCCGGGGGGTACTACACCTTC.

Here the CDR3 reads CASSISGGLNTEAFF. The CDR3 region has the DNA TGCGCCAGCAGCATTTCAGGGGGCTTGAACACTGAAGCTTTCTTT. This rearrangement joins TRBV5-1 to TRBJ1-1; 8 nucleotides match TRBD1. Germline V lookup: CDR1 SGHRS, CDR2 YFSETQ. This CDR3 contains 15 residues. Trimming cost V 4 bases and J 0 bases; bases outside gene matches: 5.

The V call is TRBV5-1, the J call TRBJ2-1; 9 bases fit TRBD2. The germline V gene encodes CDR1 SGHRS and CDR2 YFSETQ. V dropped 3 bases and J dropped 6; count of bases not matched to a gene: 13. The CDR3 covers 17 residues. The CDR3 sequence is CASSSTPGLATLNEQFF. The DNA for the CDR3 is TGCGCCAGCAGCTCGACCCCGGGACTAGCAACCCTCAATGAGCAGTTCTTC.